This paragraph covers one T cell receptor beta chain sequence. This entry comes from a study of T cells in tuberculosis. Overall study: Sequenced TCRs come from CD1B-GMM tetramer-binding T cells.

Thawed, overnight-rested PBMC were stained with GMM-loaded CD1B tetramer, viability dye and anti-CD3, then sorted. CD1B tetramers were loaded with Rhodococcus equi-derived C32 glucose monomycolate. The CDR3 covers 17 residues. Germline V lookup: CDR1 SGHNT, CDR2 YYREEE (reference sequence). V dropped 3 bases and J dropped 4; count of bases not matched to a gene: 9. Clones were read by immunoSEQ multiplex PCR, and TCRdb kept only the in-frame ones, dropping some. This sample has about 58,000 clones, with 70% to 90% found just once. The chain recombines TRBV5-4 with TRBJ2-7; 14 bases align to TRBD2. The clonotype comes from an adult woman with latent tuberculosis. Source material: CD1b-GMM tetramer-negative cells sorted from PBMCs. The CDR3 region is CASSSGTSGSSSYEQYF. The CDR3 DNA reads as TGTGCCAGCAGCTCCGGGACTAGCGGGAGCTCTTCTTACGAGCAGTACTTC.